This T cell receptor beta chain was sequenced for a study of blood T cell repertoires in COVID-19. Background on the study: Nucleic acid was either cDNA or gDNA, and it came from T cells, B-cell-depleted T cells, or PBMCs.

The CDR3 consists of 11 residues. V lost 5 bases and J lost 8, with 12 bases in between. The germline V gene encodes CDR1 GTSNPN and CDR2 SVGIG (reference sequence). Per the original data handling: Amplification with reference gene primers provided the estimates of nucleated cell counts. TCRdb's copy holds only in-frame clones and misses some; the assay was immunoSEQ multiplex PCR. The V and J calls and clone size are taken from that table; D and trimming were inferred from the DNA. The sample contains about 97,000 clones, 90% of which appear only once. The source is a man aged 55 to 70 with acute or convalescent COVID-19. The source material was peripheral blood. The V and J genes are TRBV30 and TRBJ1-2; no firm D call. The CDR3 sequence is CAWAGMGGYTF. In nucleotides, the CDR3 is TGTGCCTGGGCCGGGATGGGGGGCTACACCTTC.